This record looks at one TCR beta chain sequence and its context. The CDR3 loop spans 14 amino acids. Germline CDR1 and CDR2: LNHDA and SQIVND (reference sequence). The V end was cut by 3 bases, the J end by 8 bases, with 16 bases between. The data are from a study of blood T cell repertoires in COVID-19. Study details: From T cells, B-cell-depleted T cells, or PBMCs came the material, which was cDNA or gDNA.

Study processing details: From reference gene primer amplification, estimates of nucleated cell counts were derived. TCRdb's table, derived via immunoSEQ multiplex PCR, lists solely in-frame clones and lacks some. V and J calls and clone size are as listed in that table; D and trimming were resolved from the DNA. In the table there are hundreds of thousands of clones, 80% to 95% of which are singletons. Material for sequencing was peripheral blood. The receptor was derived from a man in his 60s with COVID-19, enrolled during active disease. The chain has TRBV19 and TRBJ1-2; D is ambiguous. The CDR3 bases are TGTGCCAGTAGTATGGTCGGGCTTAGCGGGGGCTACACCTTC. Residues: CASSMVGLSGGYTF.